The source of this T cell receptor beta chain is a study of cytomegalovirus exposure and HLA in healthy donors. 13 Jbeta primers and 60 Vbeta primers were used for the PCR. The table came from immunoSEQ multiplex PCR; TCRdb's copy has only in-frame clones and leaves some out. The sample has roughly 190,000 clones, around 83% seen once. The CDR3 sequence is 16 residues long. Trimming took 6 bases from V and 0 from J, leaving 15 bases between them. CDR1 is SNHLY, CDR2 FYNNEI, per germline. The study's findings and limits: Sequencing depth across donors, presence/absence analyses assumed, was roughly uniform. Being productive about 87% or about 30% of the time was typical of most TCR beta V segments in an earlier analysis. Per a later analysis, HLA-associated TCR beta chains showed more clonal expansion than other, equally common TCR beta chains. Analysis was carried out at a later point, and it linked a missense DCLRE1C variant to TCR beta V- and J-gene trimming.

This clone was seen only once. The antigen remains unidentified. V gene TRBV2 combines with J gene TRBJ1-5, with D possibly TRBD1 on 5 matching bases. This receptor was taken from a woman aged 18 to 35 in good health and CMV-seronegative. The sequenced sample consisted of PBMCs. The CDR3 is CASRPRQPNSNQPQHF. CDR3 bases: TGTGCCAGCAGACCAAGACAGCCCAATAGCAATCAGCCCCAGCATTTT.